This TCR beta chain derives from a study of tissue T cells after allogeneic stem cell transplantation. As for this clone: Genes and germline come from the mouse. The read ends 1 residue before the CDR3 terminus; that terminus is restored from the germline J gene.

Method: immunoSEQ multiplex PCR; TCRdb's copy keeps in-frame clones and lacks some. The profile shows roughly 51,000 clones, about three quarters of them singletons. Trimming took 1 base from V and 6 from J; bases not matched to a gene: 4. Germline V gene lookup returns CDR1 NSQYPW and CDR2 LRSPGD (reference sequence). There are 15 residues in the CDR3. Sequenced material: sorted cells pooled from one or two spleens. The clonotype comes from a pool of C57BL/6 mice in good health. The chain employs TRBV1 and TRBJ1-4; TRBD1 agrees at 8 bases. The sequenced part of the CDR3 DNA is TGCACCTGCAGTGCAGCACAGGGGGGGGACGAAAGATTATTT. This gives the protein CTCSAAQGGDERLF. The entire CDR3 protein reads CTCSAAQGGDERLFF.